The rows below give T cell receptor beta chains drawn from one sample of a study of glioma-infiltrating T cells. TCRdb reanalysed the multiplex PCR reads using MiXCR and keeps one entry per CDR3 protein. The table lists approximately 120,000 distinct CDR3 sequences, 20% to 30% of them singletons. The sequenced material came from glioma tissue, nonneoplastic brain tissue, or PBMCs (not recorded which). These receptor sequences come from a human donor with low-grade glioma or glioblastoma, undergoing nonglioma brain surgery, or in good health (not recorded which). CDR3s include the opening cysteine and the closing phenylalanine or tryptophan. The D gene is left open where the match is weak. Some rows have no size entry. The others give once, few or many, or a class for an expanded clone.

v_gene,j_gene,abundance,d_gene,CDR3aa,CDR3nt
TRBV7-2,TRBJ2-2,-,TRBD2,CASGFRGLYFSNTGELFF,TGTGCCAGCGGATTCCGGGGACTATATTTTTCGAACACCGGGGAGCTGTTTTTT
TRBV6-2/TRBV6-3,TRBJ1-5,many,-,CASKGNREDLRGNQPQHF,TGTGCCAGCAAAGGGAACAGGGAGGATTTACGGGGCAATCAGCCCCAGCATTTT
TRBV20-1,TRBJ2-7,-,-,CSARDQGNSYAQYF,TGCAGTGCTAGAGATCAGGGAAACTCCTACGCACAGTACTTC
TRBV7-9,TRBJ2-1,many,-,CASSLDGTTSYNEQFF,TGTGCCAGCAGCTTAGATGGGACGACCTCCTACAATGAGCAGTTCTTC
TRBV7-6,TRBJ1-1,many,-,CASSLVAAGPTEAFF,TGTGCCAGCAGCTTAGTCGCAGCTGGGCCCACTGAAGCTTTCTTT
TRBV4-3,TRBJ1-5,-,-,CASSQEQGSNQPQHF,TGCGCCAGCAGCCAAGAACAAGGAAGCAATCAGCCCCAGCATTTT
TRBV12-3/TRBV12-4,TRBJ1-1,many,TRBD1,CASSDRQGRSTEAFF,TGTGCCAGCAGTGACCGACAGGGGAGGAGCACTGAAGCTTTCTTT
TRBV5-4,TRBJ1-6,many,-,CASSSPYLDSPLHF,TGTGCCAGCAGCTCCCCTTATTTGGATTCACCCCTCCACTTT
TRBV6-2/TRBV6-3,TRBJ2-7,many,-,CASSYFGSTYEQYF,TGTGCCAGCAGTTACTTTGGCAGTACCTACGAGCAGTACTTC
TRBV28,TRBJ1-3,many,-,CASSPQTTRIGNTIYF,TGTGCCAGCAGTCCTCAAACCACGAGGATCGGAAACACCATATATTTT
TRBV2,TRBJ1-1,many,TRBD1,CASRKTGGNTEAFF,TGTGCCAGCAGAAAGACAGGGGGGAACACTGAAGCTTTCTTT
TRBV14,TRBJ1-6,many,-,CASSPYNNSPLHF,TGTGCCAGCAGCCCCTACAACAATTCACCCCTCCACTTT
TRBV20-1,TRBJ2-1,-,TRBD2,CSARVLAGAYNEQFF,TGCAGTGCTAGGGTACTAGCGGGGGCCTACAATGAGCAGTTCTTC
TRBV7-8,TRBJ2-5,-,-,CASSLGRFPPETQYF,TGTGCCAGCAGCCTTGGACGGTTCCCCCCAGAGACCCAGTACTTC
TRBV4-3,TRBJ2-3,many,-,CASSQDQRGTDTQYF,TGCGCCAGCAGCCAAGATCAAAGGGGGACAGATACGCAGTATTTT
TRBV29-1,TRBJ2-3,few,-,CSGTGQGTDTQYF,TGCAGCGGTACGGGCCAGGGAACAGATACGCAGTATTTT
TRBV20-1,TRBJ1-1,many,-,CSAASRFTEAFF,TGCAGTGCCGCTTCCAGGTTCACTGAAGCTTTCTTT
TRBV6-6,TRBJ2-1,many,-,CASSYWANNEQFF,TGTGCCAGCAGTTACTGGGCTAACAATGAGCAGTTCTTC